This record concerns one T cell receptor beta chain sequence. TCRdb keeps only in-frame clones here, not all; method: immunoSEQ multiplex PCR. The table has about 96,000 clones, about 84% seen once; the top ten hold 5.8%. The data originate from a study of OX40 agonist ivuxolimab in advanced cancers. The V gene's germline CDR1 is SGHVS and CDR2 FQNEAQ. The CDR3 spans 12 residues. V lost 8 bases and J lost 5, with 12 bases in between. This sequence originates from an adult with an advanced solid tumor such as melanoma, head and neck, liver or kidney cancer. Material: CD4+ or CD8+ T cells sorted from blood, obtained in a trial of the OX40 agonist ivuxolimab. The V gene is TRBV7-8, the J gene TRBJ2-5; D is ambiguous. For the CDR3, the DNA is TGTGCCAGCTACGGTTCTGGGGAGACCCAGTACTTC. It is translated as CASYGSGETQYF. Together with reference TRBV7-8 and TRBJ2-5, the CDR3 gives the full variable domain: GAGVSQSPRYKVAKRGQDVALRCDPISGHVSLFWYQQALGQGPEFLTYFQNEAQLDKSGLPSDRFFAERPEGSVSTLKIQRTQQEDSAVYLCASYGSGETQYFGPGTRLLVL.